Shown below are 2 T cell receptor beta chains from a single sample sequenced in a study of T-cell memory formation after mild COVID-19. TCRdb independently ran MiXCR on the 5' RACE reads; one entry per CDR3 protein. The profile shows around 99,000 distinct CDR3 sequences, over 13% of them singletons. Specimen: PBMCs or a T cell subset sorted from them (not recorded which). These receptors originate from a man between 18 and 29 years old who had mild COVID-19 (a few samples of this study predate the infection). Cell type and time point are not known.

The chain uses TRBV29-1 and TRBJ2-1, with D perhaps TRBD2 (6 bases). Per germline, CDR1 SQVTM and CDR2 ANQGSEA. V was trimmed by 7 bases and J by 1 base, leaving 11 bases between them. CDR3 length: 13 residues. The CDR3 region is CSGTGGSYNEQFF. The CDR3 DNA reads as TGCAGCGGTACCGGGGGTTCCTACAATGAGCAGTTCTTC.

DNA for the CDR3: TGTGCCAGCAGTGAATGGATTGCAACTAATGAAAAACTGTTTTTT. As protein: CASSEWIATNEKLFF. The chain couples TRBV25-1 to TRBJ1-4, with no clear D. In germline, CDR1 is MGHDK, CDR2 SYGVNS. The CDR3 consists of 15 residues. Trimming took 1 base from V and 0 from J, leaving 6 bases between them. Supplemented by reference TRBV25-1 and TRBJ1-4, the full variable domain reads EADIYQTPRYLVIGTGKKITLECSQTMGHDKMYWYQQDPGMELHLIHYSYGVNSTEKGDLSSESTVSRIRTEHFPLTLESARPSHTSQYLCASSEWIATNEKLFFGSGTQLSVL.